This entry describes one T cell receptor beta chain. Germline V CDR1 and CDR2: MNHEY, SVGEGT. Trimming at V came to 2 bases and at J to 0 bases, leaving 4 bases not matched to a gene. The CDR3 length is 15 residues. Per the authors' pipeline: Reference gene primer amplification yielded estimated nucleated cell counts. Method: immunoSEQ multiplex PCR; TCRdb's copy keeps in-frame clones and lacks some. V and J calls and clone size are those listed in that table; D and trimming were worked out from the DNA. The sample lists over 50,000 clones; about 91% were seen once. This record belongs to a study of blood T cell repertoires in COVID-19. Background on the study: Acute-phase and convalescent COVID-19 samples originated in the United States, Italy and Spain. PBMCs, B-cell-depleted T cells, or T cells provided the cDNA or gDNA that made up the material.

This clonotype originated in a man between 50 and 59 years old with active COVID-19. The sequencing sample was made of peripheral blood. The gene calls are TRBV6-2 or TRBV6-3 and TRBJ2-7; the match to TRBD1 covers 7 bases. In DNA, the CDR3 is TGTGCCAGCAGTTACCGGGGACAGAACTCCTACGAGCAGTACTTC. It translates to CASSYRGQNSYEQYF.